The sequence of this T cell receptor (beta chain) was determined in a study of T cell changes during pregnancy in multiple sclerosis. Sequencing was performed with immunoSEQ multiplex PCR; in TCRdb, only in-frame clones are kept and a portion is missing. The sample holds about 38,000 clones; 80% to 95% are singletons and the top ten take around 0.4%. Germline V lookup: CDR1 LGHNT, CDR2 FRNRAP. Deletions cut 5 bases from V and 13 bases from J, with 18 bases between. CDR3 length equals 13 residues. Specimen: CD4+ T cells from peripheral blood mononuclear cells, collected after pregnancy. The chain employs TRBV12-5 and TRBJ1-5; perhaps TRBD1 as D (5 bases). This clonotype was sampled from a female donor in good health, enrolled as a control in a pregnancy study. In DNA, the CDR3 is TGTGCTAGTGGTATGGGATCAGGGCAAACTCAGCATTTT. It translates to CASGMGSGQTQHF. The full variable domain, its missing parts supplied by reference TRBV12-5 and TRBJ1-5, is DARVTQTPRHKVTEMGQEVTMRCQPILGHNTVFWYRQTMMQGLELLAYFRNRAPLDDSGMPKDRFSAEMPDATLATLKIQPSEPRDSAVYFCASGMGSGQTQHFGDGTRLSIL.